Listed below are T cell receptor beta chains from one sample, sequenced in a study of identical twins. TCRdb re-derived calls from the 5' RACE reads in MiXCR, one entry per CDR3 protein. This sample has approximately 680,000 distinct CDR3 sequences, with 7.1% found just once. These same records also appear under a second study, on yellow fever vaccine responses in identical twins.

The specimen was PBMCs. The receptors were gathered from a woman younger than 35 in good health. CDR3s include the opening cysteine and the closing phenylalanine or tryptophan. The order of the fields is D gene, V gene, clone size, J gene, CDR3 protein, CDR3 DNA. A D gene is named only where the DNA matches it firmly. For some rows the clone size is stated as once, few or many, or as a class when expanded; others skip it.

D gene: .
V gene: TRBV18
clone size: few
J gene: TRBJ1-6
CDR3 protein: CASSPGAGNSPLHF
CDR3 DNA: TGTGCCAGCTCACCGGGGGCCGGTAATTCACCCCTCCACTTT

D gene: .
V gene: TRBV14
clone size: many
J gene: TRBJ2-5
CDR3 protein: CASSQGGPGYGETQYF
CDR3 DNA: TGTGCCAGCAGCCAAGGGGGCCCGGGGTATGGAGAGACCCAGTACTTC

D gene: TRBD2
V gene: TRBV7-6
clone size: few
J gene: TRBJ2-1
CDR3 protein: CASSPSTSGSSYNEQFF
CDR3 DNA: TGTGCCAGCAGCCCCAGTACAAGCGGGAGCTCCTACAATGAGCAGTTCTTC

D gene: .
V gene: TRBV20-1
clone size: few
J gene: TRBJ2-1
CDR3 protein: CSARALGGGNHNEQFF
CDR3 DNA: TGCAGTGCTAGAGCGCTGGGAGGTGGGAACCACAATGAGCAGTTCTTC

D gene: .
V gene: TRBV20-1
clone size: many
J gene: TRBJ2-5
CDR3 protein: CSASGWDQETQYF
CDR3 DNA: TGCAGTGCTAGTGGGTGGGACCAAGAGACCCAGTACTTC

D gene: .
V gene: TRBV20-1
clone size: many
J gene: TRBJ2-1
CDR3 protein: CSAPPEGGNEQFF
CDR3 DNA: TGCAGTGCTCCGCCTGAGGGTGGCAATGAGCAGTTCTTC

D gene: TRBD1
V gene: TRBV12-5
clone size: .
J gene: TRBJ1-5
CDR3 protein: CASGLLGTGLAQPQHF
CDR3 DNA: TGTGCTAGTGGTTTGCTAGGGACAGGGTTGGCTCAGCCCCAGCATTTT

D gene: TRBD1
V gene: TRBV12-5
clone size: .
J gene: TRBJ2-1
CDR3 protein: CASGLVGSGGIYNEQFF
CDR3 DNA: TGTGCTAGTGGTTTGGTAGGCTCAGGGGGCATCTACAATGAGCAGTTCTTC

D gene: .
V gene: TRBV10-3
clone size: many
J gene: TRBJ2-2
CDR3 protein: CAISAAGDTGELFF
CDR3 DNA: TGTGCCATCAGTGCGGCAGGGGATACCGGGGAGCTGTTTTTT

D gene: .
V gene: TRBV12-3/TRBV12-4
clone size: .
J gene: TRBJ1-6
CDR3 protein: CASSFEGRNSPLHF
CDR3 DNA: TGTGCCAGCAGTTTTGAGGGACGGAATTCACCCCTCCACTTT

D gene: TRBD1
V gene: TRBV7-9
clone size: .
J gene: TRBJ2-7
CDR3 protein: CASSSPGQGPYEQYF
CDR3 DNA: TGTGCCAGCAGCTCGCCGGGACAGGGACCCTACGAGCAGTACTTC

D gene: .
V gene: TRBV10-3
clone size: .
J gene: TRBJ2-7
CDR3 protein: CATFETSTYEQYF
CDR3 DNA: TGTGCCACCTTCGAAACTAGTACGTACGAGCAGTACTTC

D gene: .
V gene: TRBV14
clone size: many
J gene: TRBJ1-4
CDR3 protein: CASSRRTGQGYEKLFF
CDR3 DNA: TGTGCCAGCAGCCGCAGGACGGGTCAAGGTTATGAAAAACTGTTTTTT

D gene: .
V gene: TRBV15
clone size: many
J gene: TRBJ1-4
CDR3 protein: CATRGAEEKLFF
CDR3 DNA: TGTGCCACCAGGGGAGCTGAAGAAAAACTGTTTTTT

D gene: .
V gene: TRBV11-2
clone size: few
J gene: TRBJ2-1
CDR3 protein: CASSLLFYEQFF
CDR3 DNA: TGTGCCAGCAGCTTATTATTTTATGAGCAGTTCTTC

D gene: .
V gene: TRBV15
clone size: .
J gene: TRBJ2-5
CDR3 protein: CATSRVGADQETQYF
CDR3 DNA: TGTGCCACCAGCAGAGTAGGGGCAGACCAAGAGACCCAGTACTTC

D gene: .
V gene: TRBV20-1
clone size: .
J gene: TRBJ2-3
CDR3 protein: CSARDFGPSRQGLISTDTQYF
CDR3 DNA: TGCAGTGCTAGAGATTTCGGGCCTAGCAGGCAGGGGTTGATCAGCACAGATACGCAGTATTTT

D gene: .
V gene: TRBV27
clone size: many
J gene: TRBJ2-7
CDR3 protein: CASSEDQASYEQYF
CDR3 DNA: TGTGCCAGCAGCGAGGACCAAGCCTCCTACGAGCAGTACTTC

D gene: .
V gene: TRBV20-1
clone size: few
J gene: TRBJ2-7
CDR3 protein: CSASGAGDLYYEQYF
CDR3 DNA: TGCAGTGCTAGTGGGGCGGGTGACTTGTACTACGAGCAGTACTTC

D gene: .
V gene: TRBV7-8
clone size: many
J gene: TRBJ1-1
CDR3 protein: CASSFRGGAEAFF
CDR3 DNA: TGTGCCAGCAGCTTCAGGGGTGGGGCTGAAGCTTTCTTT

D gene: TRBD1
V gene: TRBV11-2
clone size: few
J gene: TRBJ2-1
CDR3 protein: CASSRTGESINEQFF
CDR3 DNA: TGTGCCAGCAGCCGGACAGGGGAGTCCATCAATGAGCAGTTCTTC

D gene: .
V gene: TRBV14
clone size: few
J gene: TRBJ2-1
CDR3 protein: CASSQGGVVNEQFF
CDR3 DNA: TGTGCCAGCAGCCAAGGCGGCGTTGTTAATGAGCAGTTCTTC

D gene: .
V gene: TRBV4-1
clone size: many
J gene: TRBJ1-2
CDR3 protein: CASSQDAGYGYTF
CDR3 DNA: TGCGCCAGCAGCCAAGATGCGGGATATGGCTACACCTTC

D gene: .
V gene: TRBV6-5
clone size: few
J gene: TRBJ1-5
CDR3 protein: CASSYTNSNQPQHF
CDR3 DNA: TGTGCCAGCAGTTACACAAACAGCAATCAGCCCCAGCATTTT

D gene: TRBD1
V gene: TRBV5-1
clone size: many
J gene: TRBJ2-3
CDR3 protein: CASSLAGRGFPDTQYF
CDR3 DNA: TGCGCCAGCAGCTTGGCGGGCAGGGGGTTTCCAGATACGCAGTATTTT

D gene: .
V gene: TRBV20-1
clone size: .
J gene: TRBJ2-2
CDR3 protein: CSARSQGRATGELFF
CDR3 DNA: TGCAGTGCTAGGTCGCAGGGGAGGGCCACCGGGGAGCTGTTTTTT

D gene: TRBD1
V gene: TRBV12-3/TRBV12-4
clone size: many
J gene: TRBJ1-2
CDR3 protein: CASSRTGQGNGYTF
CDR3 DNA: TGTGCCAGCAGTCGGACGGGACAGGGTAATGGCTACACCTTC

D gene: .
V gene: TRBV28
clone size: few
J gene: TRBJ1-1
CDR3 protein: CASSLPLRSEAFF
CDR3 DNA: TGTGCCAGCAGTTTACCCCTTAGGAGTGAAGCTTTCTTT

D gene: .
V gene: TRBV15
clone size: .
J gene: TRBJ1-5
CDR3 protein: CATSRGDPMGNQPQHF
CDR3 DNA: TGTGCCACCAGCAGAGGGGACCCGATGGGCAATCAGCCCCAGCATTTT

D gene: .
V gene: TRBV7-9
clone size: many
J gene: TRBJ2-5
CDR3 protein: CASSLGEAGDQETQYF
CDR3 DNA: TGTGCCAGCAGCTTAGGGGAAGCGGGCGATCAAGAGACCCAGTACTTC

D gene: .
V gene: TRBV4-1
clone size: .
J gene: TRBJ2-7
CDR3 protein: CASSQVEGGPYEQYF
CDR3 DNA: TGCGCCAGCAGCCAAGTGGAGGGGGGACCCTACGAGCAGTACTTC

D gene: TRBD1
V gene: TRBV11-2
clone size: .
J gene: TRBJ1-1
CDR3 protein: CASSGGQVTNTEAFF
CDR3 DNA: TGTGCCAGCAGCGGAGGACAGGTTACGAACACTGAAGCTTTCTTT

D gene: .
V gene: TRBV15
clone size: .
J gene: TRBJ1-4
CDR3 protein: CATSRDRASNEKLFF
CDR3 DNA: TGTGCCACCAGCAGAGATAGGGCTTCTAATGAAAAACTGTTTTTT

D gene: .
V gene: TRBV7-9
clone size: .
J gene: TRBJ1-4
CDR3 protein: CASAPDGRPNEKLFF
CDR3 DNA: TGTGCCAGCGCGCCTGACGGTAGGCCTAATGAAAAACTGTTTTTT

D gene: .
V gene: TRBV12-5
clone size: few
J gene: TRBJ2-3
CDR3 protein: CASGLTGRSTDTQYF
CDR3 DNA: TGTGCTAGTGGTTTAACGGGACGGTCCACAGATACGCAGTATTTT

D gene: TRBD2
V gene: TRBV7-6
clone size: few
J gene: TRBJ2-2
CDR3 protein: CASSPKVAGENTGELFF
CDR3 DNA: TGTGCCAGCAGCCCCAAGGTGGCGGGGGAGAACACCGGGGAGCTGTTTTTT

D gene: .
V gene: TRBV7-8
clone size: .
J gene: TRBJ2-5
CDR3 protein: CASSLGQGPGKTQYF
CDR3 DNA: TGTGCCAGCAGCTTAGGGCAGGGGCCAGGGAAGACCCAGTACTTC

D gene: .
V gene: TRBV10-1
clone size: few
J gene: TRBJ2-1
CDR3 protein: CASSESGGGRNEQFF
CDR3 DNA: TGCGCCAGCAGTGAGTCGGGGGGCGGGCGGAATGAGCAGTTCTTC

D gene: .
V gene: TRBV24-1
clone size: few
J gene: TRBJ2-4
CDR3 protein: CATSRSGKNIQYF
CDR3 DNA: TGTGCCACCTCCCGGTCTGGCAAAAACATTCAGTACTTC

D gene: .
V gene: TRBV7-9
clone size: .
J gene: TRBJ1-2
CDR3 protein: CASSQDGTRLYGYTF
CDR3 DNA: TGTGCCAGCAGCCAAGACGGGACCCGGCTATATGGCTACACCTTC